The clone carrying this T cell receptor beta chain was seen at least ten times. The antigen is unknown. The data are from a study of CD8+CD57+ T cells in acquired aplastic anemia. On the study more broadly: The sorted CD4+ and CD8+ cells yielded an average around 3.4 ug of DNA. General study points: Patients and controls shared 25 to 30 CD8+ CDR3 sequences, highly expressed in patients. The CD8+ Simpson's diversity of patients and controls was not significantly different.

The germline CDR1 and CDR2 sequences are SEHNR and FQNEAQ (reference sequence). The CDR3 extends over 13 amino acids. V dropped 8 bases and J dropped 4 bases, with 13 bases sitting between them. TCR beta VDJ and CDR3 were profiled, and genomic DNA was the template. Each CDR3 protein gets one entry after TCRdb re-called the reads with MiXCR. Here the sample spans 150,000 to 200,000 distinct CDR3 sequences, roughly 50% being singletons. All sequencing subjects had displayed CD8+CD57+ cell expansion on flow cytometry. Everyone among the patients had severe acquired aplastic anemia. Sequenced material: sorted CD4+, CD8+, or CD8+CD57+ T cells (not recorded which) from PBMCs. The chain carries TRBV7-9 and TRBJ2-3; perhaps TRBD1 as D (5 bases). The sequence was obtained from a human donor with aplastic anemia. As DNA, the CDR3 is TGTGCCAGCTCTGGCAGGGCCGCAGATACGCAGTATTTT. Its protein product is CASSGRAADTQYF.